This TCR beta chain came from a study of CD8+ T cells in alopecia areata (dated by TCRdb to 2017 to 2018). For the study in its entirety: The treated patients, all with moderate-to-severe alopecia areata, were enrolled in an open-label pilot trial of oral tofacitinib given at 5 to 10 mg twice daily. The RNA source kit depended on sample type: the PAXgene miRNA kit for fixed scalp, the miRNeasy kit for PBMCs, and the RNeasy kit for mouse skin. Scalp tissue and sorted CD4+ and CD8+ peripheral blood T cells from patchy and totalis/universalis alopecia areata patients and from healthy controls were covered by human TCRbeta sequencing. Scalp clonality was compared across normal scalp (n=4), patchy alopecia areata scalp (n=8), and alopecia totalis/universalis scalp (n=8). Tofacitinib was administered for 6 to 18 months, and 6 months of follow-up off drug were then conducted to assess delayed response and recurrence. High-throughput TCRbeta sequencing was used to examine T cell clonal expansion in alopecia areata in both the C3H/HeJ mouse model and human patients. Patients on tofacitinib were biopsied at baseline and after 4 and 24 weeks of treatment, and several of the patients also had a later scalp biopsy. Amplification of TCRbeta CDR3 regions was done by immunoSEQ multiplex PCR using 35 Vbeta forward primers and 13 Jbeta reverse primers. Overall study results and their limits: Higher clonality and more expanded CD8+ clones were observed in lesional scalp than in normal scalp, particularly in alopecia totalis/universalis, a finding suggestive of antigenic drive. Unlike mouse skin, which is dominated by gammadelta T cells, normal human skin has resident alphabeta T cells that are also sequenced, and this complicates analysis of the scalp TCR repertoire. Shared TCR sequences between patients were less evident than in mice, which may be partly attributable to HLA diversity in the patient population.

A remark on this clone: What this receptor recognizes is not known. The sample holds no much larger clone one base away, and base qualities are not on file.

The meaning of the sample's time point label: baseline before oral tofacitinib. From alopecia areata patients, peripheral blood was collected along with lesional scalp punch biopsies. After PBMCs were isolated by density centrifugation and stained for CD3, CD4 and CD8, a FACSAria was used to sort CD4+ and CD8+ T cells. To prepare the library, the immunoSEQ multiplex PCR assay was applied. RNA was extracted from all samples and reverse transcribed into cDNA, which served as template for TCR sequencing. SuperScript III was used to make first-strand cDNA, primed with a 2:1 mix of oligo-dT and random hexamers. A synthetic immune receptor repertoire was used to gauge amplification bias, and whatever bias remained was removed computationally. Processing in the source paper ran as follows. After raw reads were preprocessed to remove errors, the CDR3 was defined following IMGT conventions as running from the conserved cysteine to phenylalanine. Clonality was computed as 1 minus the Shannon entropy, with the entropy normalized by log2 of the number of productive unique TCRs. CD4 or CD8 identity of scalp clones was inferred by cross-referencing scalp TCRbeta sequences with sorted blood CD4 and CD8 repertoires. Sourced from immuneACCESS, this table was stored by TCRdb with only in-frame sequences that have V and J called. A share of the clones is absent; for the studies checked, an unresolved V gene accounts for under half, and the remainder has no known explanation. V and J calls and clone size come straight from that table; D and trimming were deduced from the DNA. The sample table shows under 250,000 clones, and about 60% are seen once. The top ten constitute approximately 0.5% of the sample.

The clonotype comes from a human donor with alopecia areata. The sequenced sample was CD4+ T cells sorted from blood, obtained at week 0.

The DNA sequence is given as TGTGCCAGCAGTGAAATTCCCCAGGCGCGTTACGAGCAGTACTTC. Protein translation: CASSEIPQARYEQYF. The sequence joins TRBV2 to TRBJ2-7; no D gene can be assigned with confidence. The CDR3 measures 15 amino acids from cysteine to phenylalanine. Only the CDR3 portion is preserved as DNA: 45 bases, with reading frame beginning at the first base. From a lookup of the germline V gene, CDR1 and CDR2 are SNHLY and FYNNEI. A distance of 15 bases separates the germline ends of V and J, which lose 2 bases and 4 bases respectively.